Following are 5 T cell receptor beta chains from one sample sequenced in a study of molecular identifiers for immune sequencing clone quantification. Via MiXCR, TCRdb re-called the PCR reads, giving one row per CDR3 protein. The data show around 89,000 distinct CDR3 sequences, around 17% seen once. The sequenced sample consisted of naive CD8+ T cells from blood, with Jurkat cell RNA spiked in. Subset reported: FACS-sorted CD8+CD4-CCR7+CD45RA+ naive T cells. Receptor source: a human donor in good health. Some libraries in this study had Jurkat cell RNA spiked in.

On this clonotype itself: Given a much more abundant clone one base away, this may be a read error. The chain recombines TRBV27 with TRBJ2-7; D is unclear. Germline CDR1 is MNHEY and CDR2 is SMNVEV (reference sequence). V was shortened by 8 bases and J by 3 bases, with 14 bases between the two germline ends. The CDR3 has 13 amino acids. CDR3 region: CASGYSPDYEQYF. DNA for the CDR3: TGTGCCAGCGGTTATTCCCCGGACTACGAGCAGTACTTC.

The chain has TRBV11-2 and TRBJ2-2, with D unclear. The germline gives CDR1 SGHAT, CDR2 FQNNGV. V shed 1 base and J shed 8 bases, with 11 bases lying between them. CDR3 length: 14 amino acids. CDR3 nucleotide sequence: TGTGCCAGCAGCTTAGTCACCCAAGGAGGGGAGCTGTTTTTT. It yields the protein CASSLVTQGGELFF. Full variable domain (remainder filled in from reference TRBV11-2 and TRBJ2-2): EAGVAQSPRYKIIEKRQSVAFWCNPISGHATLYWYQQILGQGPKLLIQFQNNGVVDDSQLPKDRFSAERLKGVDSTLKIQPAKLEDSAVYLCASSLVTQGGELFFGEGSRLTVL.

In this sample, this clonotype turned up many times. The J gene is TRBJ1-1, the V gene TRBV18; no clear D. This CDR3 is built from 15 residues. V lost 0 bases to trimming and J lost 3 bases, with 11 bases between them. Germline CDR1 reads KGHSH; CDR2 reads LQKENI. The CDR3: CASSPPSRRDTEAFF. The CDR3 coding sequence is TGTGCCAGCTCACCACCGAGCAGAAGGGACACTGAAGCTTTCTTT.

Turning to this clonotype: A much bigger clone sits one base away, suggesting this may be a read error. The V gene is TRBV4-2, the J gene TRBJ2-1, with TRBD2 matching over 13 bases. CDR1 is LGHNA, CDR2 YNFKEQ, per germline. CDR3 length: 18 amino acids. CDR3 in amino acids: CACSRVNGLAGDNNEQFF. The CDR3 DNA follows: TGTGCCTGCAGCCGGGTAAACGGACTAGCGGGAGATAACAATGAGCAGTTCTTC.

In this sample, this clonotype turned up many times. This chain links TRBV9 with TRBJ2-3; 9 bases match TRBD1. CDR3 length: 14 amino acids. J was trimmed by 3 bases and V by 4 bases; bases with no gene match: 3. CDR1 and CDR2 from the germline V gene are SGDLS and YYNGEE. CDR3 loop: CASSRDRDTDTQYF. As DNA, the CDR3 is TGTGCCAGCAGCAGGGACAGGGATACAGATACGCAGTATTTT.